This T cell receptor beta chain came from a study of cytomegalovirus exposure and HLA in healthy donors. Findings of the study overall: Presence/absence analyses treated sequencing depth as roughly uniform across donors. Researchers reported from a later analysis that most CMV-associated TCR beta chains appeared HLA-restricted.

Details on this clone: Its target is not known.

The CDR3 spans 13 residues. In germline, CDR1 is MNHEY, CDR2 SMNVEV (reference sequence). Trimming left V 4 bases short and J 0 bases short, with 6 bases between. Amplification used 60 Vbeta primers and 13 Jbeta primers. TCRdb's table, derived via immunoSEQ multiplex PCR, lists solely in-frame clones and lacks some. The table lists 150,000 to 200,000 clones, roughly four fifths of them singletons. The V call is TRBV27, the J call TRBJ1-1, with D possibly TRBD1 on 6 matching bases. This TCR came from a female donor in good health and CMV-seronegative. Sequencing was done on a sample of PBMCs. The CDR3 spells CASSSGVNTEAFF. The CDR3 nucleotides read TGTGCCAGCAGTTCAGGGGTGAACACTGAAGCTTTCTTT.